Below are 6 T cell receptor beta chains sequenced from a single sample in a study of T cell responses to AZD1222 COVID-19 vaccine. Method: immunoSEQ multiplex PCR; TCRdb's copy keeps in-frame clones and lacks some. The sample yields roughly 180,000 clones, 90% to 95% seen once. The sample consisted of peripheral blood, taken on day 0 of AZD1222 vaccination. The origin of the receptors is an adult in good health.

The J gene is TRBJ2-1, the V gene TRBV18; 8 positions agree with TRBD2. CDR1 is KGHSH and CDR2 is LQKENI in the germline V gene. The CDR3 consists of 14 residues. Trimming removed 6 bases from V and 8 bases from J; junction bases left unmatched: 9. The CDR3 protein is CASSRGGGVHEQFF. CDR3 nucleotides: TGTGCCAGCTCTCGGGGGGGTGGCGTTCATGAGCAGTTCTTC.

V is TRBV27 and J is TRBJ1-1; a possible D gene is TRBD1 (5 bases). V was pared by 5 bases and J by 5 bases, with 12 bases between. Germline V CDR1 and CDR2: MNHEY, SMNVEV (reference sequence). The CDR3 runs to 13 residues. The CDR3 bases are TGTGCCAGCAGTCCTGGGACGGAAACTGAAGCTTTCTTT. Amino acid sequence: CASSPGTETEAFF.

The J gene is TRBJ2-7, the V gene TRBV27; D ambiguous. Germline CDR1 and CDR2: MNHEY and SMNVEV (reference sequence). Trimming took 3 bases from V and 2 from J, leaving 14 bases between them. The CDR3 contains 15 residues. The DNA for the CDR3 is TGTGCCAGCAGTTTGCTTGGCGGAGCTCCCTACGAGCAGTACTTC. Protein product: CASSLLGGAPYEQYF.

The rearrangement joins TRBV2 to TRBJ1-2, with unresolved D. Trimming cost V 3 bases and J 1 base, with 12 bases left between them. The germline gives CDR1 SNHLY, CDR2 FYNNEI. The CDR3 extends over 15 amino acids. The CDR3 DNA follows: TGTGCCAGCAGTGATGGGCGGCAGGTTAACTATGGCTACACCTTC. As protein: CASSDGRQVNYGYTF.

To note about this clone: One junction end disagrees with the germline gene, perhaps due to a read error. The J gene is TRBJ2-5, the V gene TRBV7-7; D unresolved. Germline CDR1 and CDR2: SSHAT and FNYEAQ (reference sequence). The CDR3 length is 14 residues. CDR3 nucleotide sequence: TGTGCTAGCAGCTTCGGCCGGAACGCTGGGACCCAGTACTTC. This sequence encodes CASSFGRNAGTQYF.

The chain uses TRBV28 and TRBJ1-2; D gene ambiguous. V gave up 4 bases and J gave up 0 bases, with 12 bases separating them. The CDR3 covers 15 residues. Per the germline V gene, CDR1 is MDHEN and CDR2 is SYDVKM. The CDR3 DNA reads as TGTGCCAGCAGTTCCCGACACGACACTAACTATGGCTACACCTTC. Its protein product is CASSSRHDTNYGYTF.